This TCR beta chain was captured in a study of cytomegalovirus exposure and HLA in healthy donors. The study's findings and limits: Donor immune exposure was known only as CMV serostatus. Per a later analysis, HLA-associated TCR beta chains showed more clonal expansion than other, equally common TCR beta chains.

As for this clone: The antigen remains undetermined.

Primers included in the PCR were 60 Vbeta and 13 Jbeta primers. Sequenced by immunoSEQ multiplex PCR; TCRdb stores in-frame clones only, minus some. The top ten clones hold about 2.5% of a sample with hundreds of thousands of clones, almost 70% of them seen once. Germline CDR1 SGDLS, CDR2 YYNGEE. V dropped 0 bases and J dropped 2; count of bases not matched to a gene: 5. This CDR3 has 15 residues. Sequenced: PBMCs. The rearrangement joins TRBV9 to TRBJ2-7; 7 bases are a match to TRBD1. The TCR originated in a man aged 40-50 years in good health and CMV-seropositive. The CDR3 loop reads CASSVAPQGAYEQYF. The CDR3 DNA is TGTGCCAGCAGCGTAGCTCCGCAGGGGGCCTACGAGCAGTACTTC.